The rows below give T cell receptor beta chains drawn from one sample of a study of T cell changes during pregnancy in multiple sclerosis. Repertoires were generated with immunoSEQ multiplex PCR, while TCRdb's copy carries only in-frame clones and drops some. The data contain around 39,000 clones, 85% to 95% of them singletons. Sequenced input: PBMCs (not recorded whether the cells were cultured). The receptor source for this set is a female donor with multiple sclerosis, enrolled in a pregnancy study. Each CDR3 is given with its conserved first and last residue. D genes are given only for firm matches. Some rows mark clone size as missing; the rest say once, few, many or name a class of expanded clone.

>TRBD2|14|TRBJ2-7|TRBV29-1|-
TGCAGCGTCCGCGGGAGGTCCCTTTCCTACGAGCAGTACTTC
CSVRGRSLSYEQYF
>-|15|TRBJ1-1|TRBV5-1|-
TGCGCCAGCAGCTTGGACATCAACCCGAACACTGAAGCTTTCTTT
CASSLDINPNTEAFF
>TRBD1|18|TRBJ2-7|TRBV18|few
TGTGCCAGCTCACCACCTTGGACAGGGGTCCTGAGCTCCTACGAGCAGTACTTC
CASSPPWTGVLSSYEQYF
>TRBD1|18|TRBJ2-1|TRBV28|-
TGTGCCAGCAGTTTAGACAGGGTATTAGAGAGGGCTGGGAATGAGCAGTTCTTC
CASSLDRVLERAGNEQFF
>TRBD2|18|TRBJ2-6|TRBV9|-
TGTGCCAGCAGCGACACCGTGGGGGAGGGAGCTGGGGCCAACGTCCTGACTTTC
CASSDTVGEGAGANVLTF
>-|14|TRBJ1-5|TRBV19|-
TGTGCCAGTACCAAAATCGTAGGGAATCAGCCCCAGCATTTT
CASTKIVGNQPQHF
>TRBD2|18|TRBJ2-7|TRBV14|-
TGTGCCAGCAGCCACTTTGGCCAGAACCCTAGCGGGGACTACGAGCAGTACTTC
CASSHFGQNPSGDYEQYF
>-|15|TRBJ1-4|TRBV6-6|-
TGTGCCAGCAGCTACTACAGGACAACTAATGAAAAACTGTTTTTT
CASSYYRTTNEKLFF
>-|14|TRBJ1-1|TRBV5-4|-
TGTGCCAGCAGCTTGGGACAGATGAACACTGAAGCTTTCTTT
CASSLGQMNTEAFF
>-|13|TRBJ2-7|TRBV19|-
TGTGCCAGTAGGGGAACAGGGACCTACGAGCAGTACTTC
CASRGTGTYEQYF
>TRBD2|14|TRBJ2-3|TRBV10-2|-
TGCGCCAGCATGGGGGGGAGGGGCACAGATACGCAGTATTTT
CASMGGRGTDTQYF
>TRBD1|14|TRBJ2-7|TRBV9|-
TGTGCCAGCAGCAACCGGGACAGGCCCTACGAGCAGTACTTC
CASSNRDRPYEQYF
>-|14|TRBJ1-1|TRBV1|once
TGCACCAGTCGGGACGGACACATGAACACTGAAGCTTTCTTT
CTSRDGHMNTEAFF